This T cell receptor beta chain is drawn from a study of T cells in Graves' hyperthyroidism and ophthalmopathy. The wider study: The initial diagnosis was the point when peripheral blood was collected, ahead of any treatment.

This clonotype was detected a few times. Amplification targeted TCR beta CDR3 regions from RNA transcripts. During a first-round RT-PCR of the TCR CDR3, the HTBI primer set was used. TCRdb re-called the multiplex PCR reads through MiXCR, storing one row per CDR3 protein. The repertoire holds 600,000 to 800,000 distinct CDR3 sequences, with 35% as singletons. V lost 0 bases to trimming and J lost 7 bases, with 12 bases between them. Germline V gene lookup returns CDR1 DFQATT and CDR2 SNEGSKA (reference sequence). The CDR3 loop spans 14 amino acids. Uncontrolled infections, other autoimmune diseases, pregnancy or lactation led to exclusion of patients. Diagnoses were made from clinical symptoms, serum measures (thyroxine and TRAb), thyroid ultrasound and orbital computed tomography.

The TCR sequence derives from a woman aged 35 to 49 with Graves' hyperthyroidism. Sequencing used blood. This rearrangement joins TRBV20-1 to TRBJ1-4, with D maybe TRBD1 (6 bases). CDR3 in amino acids: CSARDRGPGEKLFF. DNA for the CDR3: TGCAGTGCTAGAGATCGGGGGCCAGGTGAAAAACTGTTTTTT.